A single sample is the source of the 18 T cell receptor beta chains below, sequenced in a study of cytomegalovirus exposure and HLA in healthy donors (dated by TCRdb to about 2017). The method behind the library was the immunoSEQ multiplex PCR assay. The multiplex PCR relied on a mix of 60 forward primers for TCR Vbeta segments and 13 reverse primers for TCR Jbeta segments. TCRdb re-hosts the immuneACCESS table, in-frame sequences only. Its copies lack some clones; in the studies checked, an unresolved V gene accounts for under half of them, and the cause for the rest is not known. This sample comprises tens of thousands of clones, over 60% of them detected only once. The ten biggest clones cover roughly an eighth of the sample. The sequenced sample was PBMCs. The receptor set was obtained from a male donor in good health and CMV-seropositive.

V is TRBV19 and J is TRBJ1-1; 9 bases line up with TRBD1. V trimming: 6 bases; J trimming: 4 bases; junction bases outside the gene matches: 6. Germline CDR1 and CDR2: LNHDA and SQIVND (reference sequence). The CDR3 sequence is 14 residues long. The CDR3 reads CASRSTGGRTEAFF. The CDR3 DNA sequence: TGTGCCAGTAGATCGACAGGGGGACGCACTGAAGCTTTCTTT.

The V call is TRBV30, the J call TRBJ1-5; D call uncertain. CDR1 GTSNPN and CDR2 SVGIG come from the germline V gene (reference sequence). Trimming pared 4 bases from V and 0 bases from J, leaving 10 bases between. This CDR3 is 14 amino acids long. CDR3 amino acids: CAWKAGYSNQPQHF. For the CDR3, the DNA is TGTGCCTGGAAGGCGGGTTATAGCAATCAGCCCCAGCATTTT. Variable domain in full (rest from reference TRBV30 and TRBJ1-5): SQTIHQWPATLVQPVGSPLSLECTVEGTSNPNLYWYRQAAGRGLQLLFYSVGIGQISSEVPQNLSASRPQDRQFILSSKKLLLSDSGFYLCAWKAGYSNQPQHFGDGTRLSIL.

The gene calls are TRBV7-6 and TRBJ2-7; 7 positions agree with TRBD2. The germline CDR1 and CDR2 sequences are SGHVS and FNYEAQ. J was trimmed by 6 bases and V by 5 bases; bases with no gene match: 4. The CDR3 spans 12 residues. CDR3 sequence: CASSILAGEQYF. CDR3 nucleotide sequence: TGTGCCAGCAGCATCTTAGCGGGCGAGCAGTACTTC.

The V gene is TRBV7-3, the J gene TRBJ2-3; D gene ambiguous. The CDR3 runs 17 residues. Looked up from germline, CDR1 is SGHTA and CDR2 is FQGTGA. V was clipped by 5 bases and J by 3 bases, with 21 bases between them. CDR3 protein: CASSGRAPGLDTDTQYF. CDR3 bases: TGTGCCAGCAGCGGAAGAGCGCCCGGGTTGGATACAGATACGCAGTATTTT.

There are a few counts of this clone. The chain couples TRBV19 to TRBJ2-2, with TRBD1 matching 8 bases. CDR3 length: 17 amino acids. V lost 4 bases, J lost 8 bases, and 15 bases stayed unmatched. CDR1 and CDR2 (germline): LNHDA, SQIVND (reference sequence). CDR3 loop: CASSTLTGATRVGELFF. CDR3 in DNA: TGTGCCAGTAGTACCCTGACAGGGGCTACGAGGGTGGGGGAGCTGTTTTTT.

This clone came up a few times. The rearrangement joins TRBV2 to TRBJ2-1, with TRBD2 identical over 9 bases. From germline, CDR1 is SNHLY and CDR2 FYNNEI. This CDR3 has 13 amino acids. V shed 6 bases, J shed 11 bases, and the junction held 8 bases outside the gene matches. Here the CDR3 DNA reads TGTGCCAGCAGCGGATATAGCGGGGGAAAGCAGTTCTTC. Its translation: CASSGYSGGKQFF.

V and J are TRBV7-7 and TRBJ2-1; D may be TRBD1 (5 bases). The CDR3 has 14 amino acids. CDR1 SSHAT and CDR2 FNYEAQ come from the germline V gene (reference sequence). Trimming took 5 bases from V and 5 from J, leaving 13 bases between them. DNA of the CDR3: TGTGCCAGCAGCCGTGCCCAAGGGGACAATGAGCAGTTCTTC. Its translation is CASSRAQGDNEQFF.

This clone was found a few times. This chain uses TRBV7-2 with TRBJ2-7; possibly TRBD2 for D (5 bases). Germline CDR1 is SGHTA and CDR2 is FQGNSA. V lost 6 bases and J lost 0, with 12 bases in between. The CDR3 length is 14 residues. Written as DNA, the CDR3 is TGTGCCAGCAGATCTAGCTTGAGCTCCTACGAGCAGTACTTC. The encoded protein is CASRSSLSSYEQYF. Together with reference TRBV7-2 and TRBJ2-7, the CDR3 gives the full variable domain: GAGVSQSPSNKVTEKGKDVELRCDPISGHTALYWYRQSLGQGLEFLIYFQGNSAPDKSGLPSDRFSAERTGGSVSTLTIQRTQQEDSAVYLCASRSSLSSYEQYFGPGTRLTVT.

There are a few counts of this clone. The V call is TRBV18, the J call TRBJ2-4, with a tentative D call TRBD2 (5 bases). Between the trimmed V and J ends, which lost 3 bases and 2 bases, there was a span of 11 bases. The CDR3 has 15 residues. The germline V gene encodes CDR1 KGHSH and CDR2 LQKENI. CDR3 coding DNA: TGTGCCAGCTCACCTGTTGGGAGTACCAAAAACATTCAGTACTTC. Encoded protein: CASSPVGSTKNIQYF.

The rearrangement uses TRBV5-1 and TRBJ2-7, with TRBD2 matching 9 bases. There are 18 residues in the CDR3. J was trimmed by 0 bases and V by 0 bases; bases with no gene match: 10. The germline V gene has CDR1 SGHRS and CDR2 YFSETQ. The CDR3 coding sequence is TGCGCCAGCAGCTTGGCCACAGCTAGCGGGACAAGCTCCTACGAGCAGTACTTC. Residues: CASSLATASGTSSYEQYF.

The chain uses TRBV7-2 and TRBJ1-5; D is perhaps TRBD1 (5 bases). The CDR3 consists of 14 residues. V was cut by 5 bases and J by 6 bases, with 14 bases left in between. Germline CDR1 SGHTA, CDR2 FQGNSA. Here the CDR3 DNA reads TGTGCCAGCAGCGACGCGGGGGTCGGTCAGCCCCAGCATTTT. This encodes CASSDAGVGQPQHF.

This clone was seen a single time. The chain links TRBV29-1 to TRBJ2-7; TRBD2 might be the D (6 bases). Germline-derived CDR1 and CDR2 are SQVTM and ANQGSEA. The CDR3 contains 13 residues. Between the trimmed V and J ends, which lost 7 bases and 5 bases, there was a span of 18 bases. The CDR3 region has the DNA TGCAGCGCCGGGCATAGGCGGACTAACGAGCAGTACTTC. It is translated as CSAGHRRTNEQYF.

The V call is TRBV7-2, the J call TRBJ1-2; TRBD1 is a possible D gene (5 bases). The CDR3 extends over 12 amino acids. CDR1 SGHTA and CDR2 FQGNSA come from the germline V gene. Trimming pared 5 bases from V and 7 bases from J, leaving 11 bases between. CDR3 sequence: CASSPGTPGYTF. The CDR3, as DNA: TGTGCCAGCAGCCCCGGGACTCCTGGCTACACCTTC.

This clone was seen a few times. The chain couples TRBV6-1 to TRBJ2-7; TRBD1 might be the D (6 bases). This CDR3 spans 15 amino acids. CDR1 MNHNS and CDR2 SASEGT come from the germline V gene. The V and J ends lost 1 base and 5 bases respectively, with 15 bases between them. CDR3 coding DNA: TGTGCCAGCAGTGAAGTTGGTCTCAGGGGTAACGAGCAGTACTTC. It yields the protein CASSEVGLRGNEQYF.

The sample holds a few counts of this clone. J is TRBJ2-6 and V is TRBV27; TRBD1 matches at 8 bases. CDR3 length: 18 residues. V shed 2 bases, J shed 0 bases, and the junction held 6 bases outside the gene matches. CDR1 and CDR2 from the germline V gene are MNHEY and SMNVEV (reference sequence). The CDR3 is CASSLKGTGFSGANVLTF. Written as DNA, the CDR3 is TGTGCCAGCAGTTTAAAGGGGACAGGTTTCTCTGGGGCCAACGTCCTGACTTTC.

The chain uses TRBV4-3 and TRBJ2-6, with TRBD1 matching 8 bases. The V and J ends lost 4 bases and 1 base, in that order; junction bases with no gene match: 9. This CDR3 spans 18 amino acids. In germline, CDR1 is LGHNA, CDR2 YSLEER. This CDR3 is CASSRPGQVISGANVLTF. CDR3 nucleotide sequence: TGCGCCAGCAGCCGTCCGGGACAGGTCATTTCTGGGGCCAACGTCCTGACTTTC.

The chain couples TRBV5-6 to TRBJ2-7, with 8 bases aligning to TRBD1. Per germline, CDR1 SGHDT and CDR2 YYEEEE. V shed 4 bases and J 0 bases; nucleotides not matched to a gene: 6. The CDR3 is 15 amino acids. For the CDR3, the DNA is TGTGCCAGCAGCACCGGACAGGGCTTCTCCTACGAGCAGTACTTC. This gives the protein CASSTGQGFSYEQYF.

The chain combines TRBV27 with TRBJ2-7, with a tentative D call TRBD2 (6 bases). Germline V CDR1 and CDR2: MNHEY, SMNVEV (reference sequence). Trimming removed 5 bases at V and 2 bases at J, with 19 bases between. The CDR3 covers 16 residues. CDR3 in amino acids: CASSPSWGVITYEQYF. The CDR3 DNA sequence: TGTGCCAGCAGTCCGTCTTGGGGGGTGATAACCTACGAGCAGTACTTC.